The next 5 T cell receptor beta chains were all read from a single sample in a study of blood T cell repertoires in COVID-19. Sequencing was performed with immunoSEQ multiplex PCR; in TCRdb, only in-frame clones are kept and a portion is missing. The profile shows 200,000 to 250,000 clones, 82% of them singletons. The sample consisted of peripheral blood. The receptor set was obtained from a woman between 35 and 50 years old with acute or convalescent COVID-19.

This chain joins TRBV21-1 and TRBJ1-4; the table gives TRBD1 as D, unverified against the DNA. TRBV21-1 is a documented pseudogene. The CDR3 spans 15 residues. The CDR3 DNA sequence: TGTGCCAGCAGCAAAGGGCGGCAGGGGGAAGAAAAACTGTTTTTT. Its translation is CASSKGRQGEEKLFF.

This chain connects TRBV6-5 to TRBJ2-1, with D possibly being TRBD2 (5 bases). The germline CDR1 and CDR2 sequences are MNHEY and SVGAGI. The germline V and J ends were trimmed by 3 bases and 9 bases, with 15 bases remaining between them. The CDR3 extends over 14 amino acids. CDR3 sequence: CASSYKRVSGEQFF. The DNA for the CDR3 is TGTGCCAGCAGTTATAAGCGAGTCAGCGGTGAGCAGTTCTTC.

The V call is TRBV10-3, the J call TRBJ2-2; no clear D. CDR3 size: 12 residues. CDR1 is ENHRY, CDR2 SYGVKD, per germline. Trimming took off 3 bases at V and 4 bases at J, with 3 bases between the two ends. As DNA, the CDR3 is TGTGCCATCAGTGACGGCACCGGGGAGCTGTTTTTT. As protein: CAISDGTGELFF.

The chain recombines TRBV2 with TRBJ1-3; a possible D gene is TRBD1 (6 bases). The CDR3 is 12 amino acids. V lost 7 bases and J 6 bases, leaving 10 bases between the germline ends. Germline-derived CDR1 and CDR2 are SNHLY and FYNNEI. The DNA for the CDR3 is TGTGCCAGCACGGCAGGGGAAAACACCATATATTTT. This gives the protein CASTAGENTIYF.

The chain employs TRBV4-1 and TRBJ1-6; 7 bases fit TRBD1. The CDR3 has 15 residues. The V and J ends lost 0 bases and 8 bases, in that order; junction bases with no gene match: 4. CDR1 and CDR2 (germline): MGHRA, YSYEKL. The CDR3 coding sequence is TGCGCCAGCAGCCAAGATACAGGGGACCATTCACCCCTCCACTTT. It encodes CASSQDTGDHSPLHF.